These 11 T cell receptor beta chains were all obtained from the same sample, sequenced in a study of T cell clonotyping in hematopoietic cell transplantation. Sequenced by immunoSEQ multiplex PCR; TCRdb stores in-frame clones only, minus some. The table lists roughly 9,300 clones, 80% to 90% of them singletons. This sample's time point: recipient sample about 28 days before transplant, after cytoreduction. This material consisted of peripheral blood mononuclear cells, taken before stem cell transplant. The receptors originated from a woman aged 45 to 65 with chronic myeloid leukemia. Some clones in this sample may be carry-over from other donors' samples.

In its sample, this clone was seen once. The chain employs TRBV7-2 and TRBJ1-1; TRBD1 matches at 7 bases. The CDR3 is made up of 14 amino acids. J was trimmed by 3 bases and V by 2 bases; bases with no gene match: 3. CDR1 is SGHTA and CDR2 is FQGNSA in the germline V gene. CDR3 DNA: TGTGCCAGCAGCTTAAGAGGGGGCGACACTGAAGCTTTCTTT. Its translation: CASSLRGGDTEAFF.

The rearrangement uses TRBV5-1 and TRBJ2-7; 13 nucleotides line up with TRBD2. The CDR3 covers 15 residues. Trimming took 4 bases from V and 5 from J; bases not matched to a gene: 6. CDR1 is SGHRS and CDR2 is YFSETQ in the germline V gene. The CDR3 DNA sequence: TGCGCCAGCAGCCTGGGACTAGCGGGAATCGACGAGCAGTACTTC. Amino acids: CASSLGLAGIDEQYF.

The rearrangement links TRBV19 to TRBJ1-5; D may be TRBD1 (6 bases). Trimming took 7 bases from V and 2 from J, leaving 18 bases between them. The CDR3 loop spans 16 amino acids. Germline V gives CDR1 LNHDA, CDR2 SQIVND (reference sequence). The CDR3 reads CASNHRVLYGNQPQHF. Written as DNA, the CDR3 is TGTGCCAGTAATCACAGGGTGCTATATGGCAATCAGCCCCAGCATTTT. The whole variable domain, remainder taken from reference TRBV19 and TRBJ1-5, is DGGITQSPKYLFRKEGQNVTLSCEQNLNHDAMYWYRQDPGQGLRLIYYSQIVNDFQKGDIAEGYSVSREKKESFPLTVTSAQKNPTAFYLCASNHRVLYGNQPQHFGDGTRLSIL.

This clone was recorded only once. The chain links TRBV19 to TRBJ1-1; perhaps TRBD1 as D (6 bases). Germline V CDR1 and CDR2: LNHDA, SQIVND (reference sequence). The CDR3 runs to 14 residues. The V end was cut by 5 bases, the J end by 1 base, with 11 bases between. The CDR3 region is CASSVGQKNTEAFF. CDR3 nucleotides: TGTGCCAGTAGTGTCGGACAGAAGAACACTGAAGCTTTCTTT.

The chain is built from TRBV2 and TRBJ2-1, with 10 bases that match TRBD2. This CDR3 is 13 amino acids long. V shed 7 bases and J 7 bases; nucleotides not matched to a gene: 4. Looked up from germline, CDR1 is SNHLY and CDR2 is FYNNEI. CDR3 DNA: TGTGCCAGCAAACTAGCGGGAATAAATGAGCAGTTCTTC. It codes for CASKLAGINEQFF.

This clone was seen a few times. The CDR3 spells CAWSAGLTYGYTF. In nucleotides, the CDR3 is TGTGCCTGGAGTGCGGGACTTACCTATGGCTACACCTTC. This chain links TRBV30 with TRBJ1-2; D possibly corresponds to TRBD1 (5 bases). V lost 1 base and J lost 4, with 10 bases in between. The CDR3 consists of 13 residues. Germline CDR1 and CDR2: GTSNPN and SVGIG (reference sequence).

This chain links TRBV7-9 with TRBJ2-3; possible D gene TRBD1, 5 bases. Between the trimmed V and J ends, which lost 3 bases and 2 bases, there was a span of 12 bases. The CDR3 sequence is 15 residues long. Per the germline V gene, CDR1 is SEHNR and CDR2 is FQNEAQ (reference sequence). CDR3 in DNA: TGTGCCAGCAGCTTCGACAGACGGCTCACAGATACGCAGTATTTT. This sequence encodes CASSFDRRLTDTQYF. Using reference TRBV7-9 and TRBJ2-3 for the parts outside the CDR3, the full variable domain is DTGVSQNPRHKITKRGQNVTFRCDPISEHNRLYWYRQTLGQGPEFLTYFQNEAQLEKSRLLSDRFSAERPKGSFSTLEIQRTEQGDSAMYLCASSFDRRLTDTQYFGPGTRLTVL.

J is TRBJ2-3 and V is TRBV4-2; D tentatively fits TRBD1 or TRBD2 (5 bases each). Germline V gene lookup returns CDR1 LGHNA and CDR2 YNFKEQ. This CDR3 is built from 18 residues. V lost 0 bases and J 4 bases, leaving 20 bases between the germline ends. The CDR3 nucleotides are TGTGCCAGCAGCCAAGATCCTGCGACTGAGGGGTTGGCAGATACGCAGTATTTT. This gives the protein CASSQDPATEGLADTQYF.

The gene calls are TRBV7-8 and TRBJ2-7; tentatively, D is TRBD2 (5 bases). The V end lost 5 bases, the J end lost 4 bases, and 12 bases lay between the germline ends. Germline CDR1 reads SGHVS; CDR2 reads FQNEAQ. The CDR3 is 13 amino acids. The chain's CDR3 is CASSELVAYEQYF. The CDR3 DNA reads as TGTGCCAGCAGCGAACTAGTTGCTTACGAGCAGTACTTC.

The chain combines TRBV5-5 with TRBJ1-2, with D tentatively TRBD1 (5 bases). This CDR3 has 15 residues. Deletions cut 0 bases from V and 2 bases from J, with 11 bases between. The germline gives CDR1 SGHKS, CDR2 YYEKEE (reference sequence). The CDR3 region is CASSLEGRTNYGYTF. The CDR3 DNA reads as TGTGCCAGCAGCTTGGAGGGACGGACGAACTATGGCTACACCTTC.

V and J are TRBV7-2 and TRBJ2-1, with TRBD2 identical over 11 bases. Germline assignment: CDR1 SGHTA and CDR2 FQGNSA. J lost 8 bases, V lost 1 base, and 4 bases had no gene match. The CDR3 totals 15 residues. For the CDR3, the DNA is TGTGCCAGCAGCTTAGAGGGACTAGCGGTCTATGAGCAGTTCTTC. Its translation: CASSLEGLAVYEQFF.